This T cell receptor beta chain was captured by sequencing in a study of T cells after yellow fever vaccination. TCRdb reprocessed the 5' RACE reads via MiXCR and lists one record per CDR3 protein. The sample carries around 27,000 distinct CDR3 sequences, approximately 4% recorded once. V was clipped by 1 base and J by 1 base, with 18 bases between them. There are 18 residues in the CDR3. CDR1 is LGHDT, CDR2 YNNKEL, per germline (reference sequence). This clonotype was counted ten times or more. What it binds is unknown. Study-wide points: The appearance of a small share of clonotypes in both CD4 and CD8 compartments was observed. Post-booster reappearance was seen for most primary-vaccination clones (about 96% CD4, around 89% CD8).

The J gene is TRBJ2-3, the V gene TRBV3-1; D not resolved. Source: CD8+ T cells sorted from PBMCs, taken 5 days after the yellow fever booster vaccination. This clonotype was obtained from a man under 40 who received the YFV17D yellow fever vaccine. This CDR3 is CASSQAVLSRAGTDTQYF. CDR3 bases: TGTGCCAGCAGCCAAGCGGTACTGAGCCGCGCAGGCACAGATACGCAGTATTTT.